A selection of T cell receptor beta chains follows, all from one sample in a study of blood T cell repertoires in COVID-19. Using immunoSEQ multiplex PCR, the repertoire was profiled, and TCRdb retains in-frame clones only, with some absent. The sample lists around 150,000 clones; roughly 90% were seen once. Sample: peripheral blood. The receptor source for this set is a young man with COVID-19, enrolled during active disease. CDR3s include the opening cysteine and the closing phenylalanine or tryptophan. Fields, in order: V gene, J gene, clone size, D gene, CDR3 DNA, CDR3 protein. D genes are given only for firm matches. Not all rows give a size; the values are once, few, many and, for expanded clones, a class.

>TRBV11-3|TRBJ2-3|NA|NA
TGTGCCAGCAGGAAAACTAGCACAGATACGCAGTATTTT
CASRKTSTDTQYF
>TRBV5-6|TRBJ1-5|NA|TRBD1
TGTGCCAGCAGCTTCGGAGTGGACAGGGTGAGAGGCAATCAGCCCCAGCATTTT
CASSFGVDRVRGNQPQHF
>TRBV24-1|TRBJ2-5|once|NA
TGTGCCACCAGTGATATGACAGAAACAGAGACCCAGTACTTC
CATSDMTETETQYF
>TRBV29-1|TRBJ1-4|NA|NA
TGCAGCGTCGCTAGGGGGAGTAATGAAAAACTGTTTTTT
CSVARGSNEKLFF
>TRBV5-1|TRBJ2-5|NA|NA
TGCGCCAGCAGCTTGGGGCAGGCCCAAGAGACCCAGTACTTC
CASSLGQAQETQYF
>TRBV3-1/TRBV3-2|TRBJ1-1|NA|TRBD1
TGTGCCAGCAGCCTTAGGACAGGGAGGACTGAAGCTTTCTTT
CASSLRTGRTEAFF
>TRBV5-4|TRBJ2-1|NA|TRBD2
TGTGCCAGCACCTGGGGAGGGGCTAGCACCTTCTCCTACAATGAGCAGTTCTTC
CASTWGGASTFSYNEQFF
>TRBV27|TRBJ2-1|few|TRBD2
TGTGCCAGCAGCCTACCGGAGCGGGGGGGCTCCCATGAGCAGTTCTTC
CASSLPERGGSHEQFF
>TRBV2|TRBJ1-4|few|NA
TGTGCCAGCAGTGTAGGCGGACTAAATGAAAAACTGTTTTTT
CASSVGGLNEKLFF
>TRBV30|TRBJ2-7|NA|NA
TGTGCCTGGAATCAGGCGAGCTCCTACGAGCAGTACTTC
CAWNQASSYEQYF
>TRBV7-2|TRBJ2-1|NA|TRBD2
TGTGCCAGCAGCTTAGGAAAGAGGACTAGCGGGAATGAGCAGTTCTTC
CASSLGKRTSGNEQFF
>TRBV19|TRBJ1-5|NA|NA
TGTGCCAGTAGTATAGGCAGGGTAAGGTCGGGCAATCAGCCCCAGCATTTT
CASSIGRVRSGNQPQHF
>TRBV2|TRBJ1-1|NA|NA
TGTGCCAGCTCGGGAACCGCGAACACTGAAGCTTTCTTT
CASSGTANTEAFF
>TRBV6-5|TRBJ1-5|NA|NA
TGTGCCAGCAGTTACTCGGTACTTAGCAATCAGCCCCAGCATTTT
CASSYSVLSNQPQHF
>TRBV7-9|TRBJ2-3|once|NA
TGTGCCAGCAGCCCGCAGGGGACCGTCGCAGATACGCAGTATTTT
CASSPQGTVADTQYF
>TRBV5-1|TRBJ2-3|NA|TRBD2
TGCGCCAGCAGCTACGCGGGGGGTCCAGATACGCAGTATTTT
CASSYAGGPDTQYF
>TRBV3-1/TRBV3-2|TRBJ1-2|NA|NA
TGTGCCAGCAGCCAAGATCCCTCGGGGATAGGAGGCTACACCTTC
CASSQDPSGIGGYTF
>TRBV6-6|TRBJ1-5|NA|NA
TGTGCCAGCAGACAGGGACCTCAGCCCCAGCATTTT
CASRQGPQPQHF
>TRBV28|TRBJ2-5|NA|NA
TGTGCCAGCGCCCCGGGTAGTGAAGAGACCCAGTACTTC
CASAPGSEETQYF
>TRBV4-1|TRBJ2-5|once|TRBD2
TGCGCCAGCAGCCAAGGGGTAGCGGGAATCCGAGAGACCCAGTACTTC
CASSQGVAGIRETQYF
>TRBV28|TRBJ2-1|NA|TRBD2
TGTGCCAGCAGTTTATACGGGAGGGCCCATGAGCAGTTCTTC
CASSLYGRAHEQFF